A single sample is the source of the 25 T cell receptor beta chains below, sequenced in a study of OX40 agonist ivuxolimab in advanced cancers. The repertoire was sequenced with immunoSEQ multiplex PCR; TCRdb's copy has only in-frame clones and lacks some. The table lists just under 65,000 clones, 86% of them singletons. The input for sequencing was CD4+ or CD8+ T cells sorted from blood, taken in a trial of the OX40 agonist ivuxolimab. These TCRs come from an adult with an advanced solid tumor such as melanoma, head and neck, liver or kidney cancer.

J is TRBJ2-6 and V is TRBV5-1, with D uncertain. CDR3 length equals 17 residues. Germline loops: CDR1 SGHRS, CDR2 YFSETQ. V shed 1 base and J shed 3 bases, with 14 bases lying between them. CDR3 sequence (DNA): TGCGCCAGCAGCTTGAGGGCCACGGGCTTTGGGGCCAACGTCCTGACTTTC. This encodes CASSLRATGFGANVLTF.

This chain joins TRBV27 and TRBJ2-6; D unresolved. The germline CDR1 and CDR2 sequences are MNHEY and SMNVEV (reference sequence). Trimming left V 4 bases short and J 0 bases short, with 7 bases between. The CDR3 has 15 residues. The CDR3 DNA reads as TGTGCCAGCAGTTCGCCGAGCTCTGGGGCCAACGTCCTGACTTTC. Residues: CASSSPSSGANVLTF.

CDR3 nucleotides: TGTGCCAGTATGCGGGATCGCAATCAGCCCCAGCATTTT. Amino acid sequence: CASMRDRNQPQHF. The genes are TRBV19 and TRBJ1-5; D unresolved. CDR1 is LNHDA, CDR2 SQIVND, per germline (reference sequence). Trimming removed 7 bases from V and 2 bases from J, with 9 bases in between. The CDR3 is made up of 13 amino acids.

V is TRBV5-5 and J is TRBJ2-1, with 11 bases aligning to TRBD1. Germline V lookup: CDR1 SGHKS, CDR2 YYEKEE (reference sequence). The junction had 4 bases not matched to a gene; V was cut back by 4 bases and J by 7 bases. The CDR3 is made up of 14 amino acids. The CDR3 DNA follows: TGTGCCAGCAGCGCGGGGACAGGGGGAAATGAGCAGTTCTTC. Its protein product is CASSAGTGGNEQFF.

V gene TRBV10-3 combines with J gene TRBJ2-3, with TRBD2 matching 9 bases. Germline loops: CDR1 ENHRY, CDR2 SYGVKD. CDR3 length equals 18 residues. V lost 0 bases to trimming and J lost 0 bases; unmatched junction nucleotides: 7. CDR3 loop: CAISESRAGGISTDTQYF. CDR3 DNA: TGTGCCATCAGTGAGTCGAGAGCGGGAGGAATAAGCACAGATACGCAGTATTTT.

This clone was seen only a few times. The V and J genes are TRBV30 and TRBJ1-3; TRBD1 might be the D (6 bases). The CDR3 covers 15 residues. The germline CDR1 and CDR2 sequences are GTSNPN and SVGIG (reference sequence). V dropped 0 bases and J dropped 0 bases, with 9 bases sitting between them. The CDR3: CAWSVQGSSGNTIYF. The CDR3 coding sequence is TGTGCCTGGAGTGTACAGGGCAGCTCTGGAAACACCATATATTTT. The full variable domain, its missing parts supplied by reference TRBV30 and TRBJ1-3, is SQTIHQWPATLVQPVGSPLSLECTVEGTSNPNLYWYRQAAGRGLQLLFYSVGIGQISSEVPQNLSASRPQDRQFILSSKKLLLSDSGFYLCAWSVQGSSGNTIYFGEGSWLTVV.

This clone was seen a single time. The chain joins TRBV10-3 to TRBJ2-7, with 10 bases lining up with TRBD2. The CDR3 is made up of 17 amino acids. With 0 bases clipped from V and 1 base from J, the junction kept 6 bases outside the gene matches. The germline V gene encodes CDR1 ENHRY and CDR2 SYGVKD. The CDR3 sequence is CAISESRAGGISYEQYF. Written as DNA, the CDR3 is TGTGCCATCAGTGAGTCTCGAGCGGGAGGGATTTCCTACGAGCAGTACTTC.

The rearrangement uses TRBV30 and TRBJ2-2; 7 nucleotides line up with TRBD2. The CDR3 spans 12 residues. CDR1 and CDR2 from the germline V gene are GTSNPN and SVGIG (reference sequence). CDR3 in amino acids: CALERGGGELFF. The CDR3 region has the DNA TGTGCTCTGGAGCGGGGCGGCGGGGAGCTGTTTTTT. The complete variable domain, with remaining parts taken from reference TRBV30 and TRBJ2-2, reads SQTIHQWPATLVQPVGSPLSLECTVEGTSNPNLYWYRQAAGRGLQLLFYSVGIGQISSEVPQNLSASRPQDRQFILSSKKLLLSDSGFYLCALERGGGELFFGEGSRLTVL.

V usage is TRBV6-1 and J usage is TRBJ2-2; D unresolved. Germline CDR1 is MNHNS and CDR2 is SASEGT. The CDR3 extends over 14 amino acids. V was pared by 7 bases and J by 1 base, with 10 bases between. CDR3 loop: CASISGLNTGELFF. CDR3 DNA: TGTGCCAGCATTAGTGGATTGAACACCGGGGAGCTGTTTTTT.

The chain joins TRBV18 to TRBJ2-1; D might be TRBD2 (8 bases). The CDR3 has 15 residues. The V gene's germline CDR1 is KGHSH and CDR2 LQKENI. V lost 3 bases and J 9 bases, leaving 18 bases between the germline ends. In DNA, the CDR3 is TGTGCCAGCTCACCTAGCGGGACAGTCGGGTTTGAGCAGTTCTTC. Its translation: CASSPSGTVGFEQFF.

The genes are TRBV6-6 and TRBJ2-5, with D unresolved. This CDR3 comprises 14 residues. CDR1 is MNHNY and CDR2 is SVGAGI in the germline V gene (reference sequence). V lost 5 bases and J lost 1, with 11 bases in between. The CDR3 protein is CASSPSGRQETQYF. The CDR3 bases are TGTGCCAGCAGTCCATCGGGCCGCCAAGAGACCCAGTACTTC.

V gene TRBV6-5 combines with J gene TRBJ1-4; the match to TRBD1 covers 7 bases. Germline values: CDR1 MNHEY, CDR2 SVGAGI. The length of the CDR3 is 16 residues. After removal of 4 bases from V and 8 bases from J, the junction contained 13 bases not matched to a gene. CDR3 nucleotides: TGTGCCAGCAGTTCCACTCCTGACAGGGCTAGCGAAAAACTGTTTTTT. Translation: CASSSTPDRASEKLFF.

CDR3 DNA: TGTGCCTTGGAGATCAATAGGGCAACCCAGTACTTC. Amino acids: CALEINRATQYF. This rearrangement joins TRBV30 to TRBJ2-5; D is unclear. The V gene's germline CDR1 is GTSNPN and CDR2 SVGIG (reference sequence). The CDR3 covers 12 residues. The V end lost 7 bases, the J end lost 8 bases, and 17 bases lay between the germline ends.

This chain uses TRBV19 with TRBJ2-1; D possibly corresponds to TRBD1 (6 bases). The CDR3 has 14 residues. Germline V gives CDR1 LNHDA, CDR2 SQIVND (reference sequence). V was cut by 5 bases and J by 4 bases, with 12 bases left in between. Here the CDR3 DNA reads TGTGCCAGTAGTCCCCTCGGGACATACAATGAGCAGTTCTTC. Encoded protein: CASSPLGTYNEQFF.

The chain uses TRBV18 and TRBJ1-2, with a possible D match to TRBD1 (5 bases). The CDR3 is made up of 17 amino acids. Germline V gene lookup returns CDR1 KGHSH and CDR2 LQKENI. Trimming removed 3 bases at V and 0 bases at J, with 17 bases between. The CDR3 coding sequence is TGTGCCAGCTCACCCCAGCTTTTTCAGGGAGCTAACTATGGCTACACCTTC. Translation: CASSPQLFQGANYGYTF.

V and J are TRBV5-1 and TRBJ2-5; 7 bases agree with TRBD1. The CDR3 sequence is 16 residues long. The germline gives CDR1 SGHRS, CDR2 YFSETQ. The trim removed 5 bases at V and 4 bases at J, leaving 14 bases unmatched. The CDR3 region has the DNA TGCGCCAGCAGTTGGGATATAGGGGGCTTCGGAGAGACCCAGTACTTC. Encoded protein: CASSWDIGGFGETQYF.

This clone was observed once. This rearrangement joins TRBV2 to TRBJ2-7; 12 bases agree with TRBD2. Losses at the gene ends were 6 bases for V and 4 bases for J; bases not matched to a gene: 7. Per germline, CDR1 SNHLY and CDR2 FYNNEI. The length of the CDR3 is 15 residues. CDR3 nucleotide sequence: TGTGCCAGCAGGGCAACTAGCGGGAGGCCGTACGAGCAGTACTTC. It codes for CASRATSGRPYEQYF.

V usage is TRBV2 and J usage is TRBJ1-5, with 7 bases matching TRBD1. V gave up 6 bases and J gave up 7 bases; unmatched junction bases: 12. Germline V lookup: CDR1 SNHLY, CDR2 FYNNEI. CDR3 length equals 15 residues. CDR3 DNA: TGTGCCAGCAGGAGGGACAGTCAGGGGGTCCAGCCCCAGCATTTT. Its translation is CASRRDSQGVQPQHF.

J is TRBJ1-4 and V is TRBV29-1, with 9 bases lining up with TRBD1. J gave up 7 bases and V 6 bases, and 6 bases lay outside the gene matches. Germline V CDR1 and CDR2: SQVTM, ANQGSEA. The CDR3 length is 13 residues. As DNA, the CDR3 is TGCAGCGTAGCGGACAGGGGAAGTGAAAAACTGTTTTTT. It codes for CSVADRGSEKLFF. Variable domain in full (rest from reference TRBV29-1 and TRBJ1-4): SAVISQKPSRDICQRGTSLTIQCQVDSQVTMMFWYRQQPGQSLTLIATANQGSEATYESGFVIDKFPISRPNLTFSTLTVSNMSPEDSSIYLCSVADRGSEKLFFGSGTQLSVL.

This clone occurred once. The rearrangement links TRBV6-1 to TRBJ1-5, with 8 bases lining up with TRBD1. From germline, CDR1 is MNHNS and CDR2 SASEGT. V was clipped by 4 bases and J by 4 bases; unmatched bases: 6. This CDR3 is 15 amino acids long. DNA for the CDR3: TGTGCCAGCAGTGGGAGACAGGGGTCGAATCAGCCCCAGCATTTT. Protein sequence: CASSGRQGSNQPQHF.

The J gene is TRBJ2-7, the V gene TRBV29-1, with 13 positions matching TRBD2. The CDR3 extends over 14 amino acids. Germline V gene lookup returns CDR1 SQVTM and CDR2 ANQGSEA. After removal of 6 bases from V and 1 base from J, the junction contained 3 bases not matched to a gene. The CDR3 reads CSVGGLAGSYEQYF. CDR3 DNA sequence: TGCAGCGTGGGGGGACTAGCGGGATCCTACGAGCAGTACTTC.

This rearrangement joins TRBV19 to TRBJ2-3; 7 bases fit TRBD2. The trim removed 3 bases at V and 4 bases at J, leaving 7 bases unmatched. CDR3 size: 15 residues. The germline V gene encodes CDR1 LNHDA and CDR2 SQIVND (reference sequence). CDR3 DNA: TGTGCCAGTAGTATCCCTAGCGGCCGGGCAGATACGCAGTATTTT. This encodes CASSIPSGRADTQYF.

The V gene is TRBV5-1, the J gene TRBJ2-3; 9 bases align to TRBD2. CDR1 is SGHRS and CDR2 is YFSETQ in the germline V gene. V trimming: 2 bases; J trimming: 1 base; junction bases outside the gene matches: 17. The CDR3 length is 20 residues. The CDR3 reads CASSLSRIAGVSYGTDTQYF. Here the CDR3 DNA reads TGCGCCAGCAGCTTAAGTAGGATAGCGGGAGTTTCTTACGGCACAGATACGCAGTATTTT.

The chain uses TRBV5-1 and TRBJ1-4, with unresolved D. Germline CDR1 is SGHRS and CDR2 is YFSETQ. The CDR3 has 14 amino acids. The V end was cut by 5 bases, the J end by 8 bases, with 16 bases between. The CDR3 protein is CASSLAGPGEKLFF. The CDR3 nucleotides read TGCGCCAGCAGTTTAGCAGGTCCGGGGGAAAAACTGTTTTTT.

This clone was counted a single time. This rearrangement joins TRBV28 to TRBJ2-7, with D unclear. The CDR3 has 13 residues. Germline CDR1 reads MDHEN; CDR2 reads SYDVKM. V gave up 1 base and J gave up 1 base, with 5 bases separating them. As DNA, the CDR3 is TGTGCCAGCAGTTTATCCCCATCCTACGAGCAGTACTTC. Its protein product is CASSLSPSYEQYF.